This passage covers 27 T cell receptor beta chains from one sample sequenced in a study of blood T cell repertoires in COVID-19. Sequencing used immunoSEQ multiplex PCR; TCRdb keeps in-frame clones, though not all of them. The table records about 250,000 clones, 80% to 85% of them present only once. Sequencing used peripheral blood. These receptors were taken from a man aged 45-60 years with active or convalescent COVID-19.

The J gene is TRBJ2-5, the V gene TRBV5-6; 9 bases are shared with TRBD2. There are 17 residues in the CDR3. Germline V gene lookup returns CDR1 SGHDT and CDR2 YYEEEE. V was clipped by 2 bases and J by 6 bases; unmatched bases: 14. CDR3 nucleotide sequence: TGTGCCAGCAGCTTCGGCGGGGGGGGCCCAGGAGGACAGACCCAGTACTTC. Translating gives CASSFGGGGPGGQTQYF.

CDR3 region: CASSQARGGGTEAFF. CDR3 DNA: TGTGCCAGCAGCCAAGCGAGGGGAGGGGGCACTGAAGCTTTCTTT. The chain recombines TRBV4-2 with TRBJ1-1; a possible D gene is TRBD1 (6 bases). The ends were cut back, 1 base at V and 4 bases at J, with 13 bases in the middle. The germline gives CDR1 LGHNA, CDR2 YNFKEQ. This CDR3 region has 15 residues.

The chain combines TRBV3-1 (or the pseudogene TRBV3-2) with TRBJ2-2, with 8 bases identical to TRBD2. J lost 5 bases, V lost 6 bases, and 8 bases had no gene match. The CDR3 sequence is 15 residues long. CDR1 and CDR2 (germline): LGHDT, YNNKEL (reference sequence). In DNA, the CDR3 is TGTGCCAGCAGTCCACCGGGGGGGTGGACCGGGGAGCTGTTTTTT. Amino acid sequence: CASSPPGGWTGELFF.

The chain joins TRBV28 to TRBJ1-5; D is undetermined. The V and J ends lost 7 bases and 4 bases respectively, with 14 bases between them. This CDR3 comprises 14 residues. Germline CDR1 and CDR2: MDHEN and SYDVKM. CDR3 coding DNA: TGTGCCAGCAATTTCGGATGGGAGAATCAGCCCCAGCATTTT. It is translated as CASNFGWENQPQHF.

The sample holds one count of this clone. The gene calls are TRBV6-5 and TRBJ2-7; 7 positions agree with TRBD2. This CDR3 comprises 13 residues. Per germline, CDR1 MNHEY and CDR2 SVGAGI. After removal of 0 bases from V and 5 bases from J, the junction contained 1 base not matched to a gene. As DNA, the CDR3 is TGTGCCAGCAGTTACTCGGGACTAAACGAGCAGTACTTC. This encodes CASSYSGLNEQYF.

The V gene is TRBV3-1 (or the pseudogene TRBV3-2), the J gene TRBJ2-2, with 8 bases identical to TRBD2. Germline values: CDR1 LGHDT, CDR2 YNNKEL (reference sequence). The V segment lost 5 bases and the J segment 2 bases; nucleotides outside the gene matches: 4. The CDR3 consists of 15 residues. This chain's CDR3 is CASSDSGANTGELFF. CDR3 DNA: TGTGCCAGCAGCGATAGCGGGGCTAACACCGGGGAGCTGTTTTTT.

V usage is TRBV6-5 and J usage is TRBJ1-2; TRBD1 matches 7 bases. CDR1 is MNHEY, CDR2 SVGAGI, per germline. The CDR3 length is 15 residues. V gave up 6 bases and J gave up 0 bases; unmatched junction bases: 7. The CDR3 nucleotides are TGTGCCAGCAGACAGGGGTTAGGGGCTAACTATGGCTACACCTTC. Its translation: CASRQGLGANYGYTF.

This clone was found a few times. This sequence joins TRBV5-1 and TRBJ2-7; 8 bases are shared with TRBD2. The CDR3 covers 14 residues. CDR1 is SGHRS and CDR2 is YFSETQ in the germline V gene. With V trimmed by 3 bases and J by 7 bases, 9 bases remained unmatched. The DNA for the CDR3 is TGCGCCAGCAGCTCGGCTCCGGGACTAGATGAGCAGTACTTC. Its protein is CASSSAPGLDEQYF.

The chain has TRBV11-1 and TRBJ2-5; 14 bases are a match to TRBD2. Germline-derived CDR1 and CDR2 are SGHAT and FQDESV (reference sequence). The CDR3 totals 16 residues. J gave up 4 bases and V 5 bases, and 6 bases lay outside the gene matches. Written as DNA, the CDR3 is TGTGCCAGCAGCCCAAGGACTAGCGGGGGGAGAGAGACCCAGTACTTC. The encoded protein is CASSPRTSGGRETQYF.

V is TRBV4-2 and J is TRBJ1-1, with 7 bases fitting TRBD1. The trim removed 0 bases at V and 4 bases at J, leaving 5 bases unmatched. The CDR3 runs 15 residues. Germline V gene sequence: CDR1 LGHNA, CDR2 YNFKEQ. The CDR3 sequence: CASSQEYRGGTEAFF. The CDR3 region has the DNA TGTGCCAGCAGCCAAGAATACAGGGGAGGCACTGAAGCTTTCTTT.

The rearrangement uses TRBV7-5 and TRBJ1-1; the table's D call TRBD1 went unverified against the DNA. TRBV7-5 is deemed a pseudogene. This CDR3 has 16 amino acids. The CDR3 DNA follows: TGTGTCAGAAGCTTAGGGGACAGGGGGCTGGGCACTGAAGCTTTCTTT. Protein sequence: CVRSLGDRGLGTEAFF.

V is TRBV3-1 (or the pseudogene TRBV3-2) and J is TRBJ2-5, with 9 positions matching TRBD2. This CDR3 region has 16 residues. Germline V CDR1 and CDR2: LGHDT, YNNKEL (reference sequence). V was clipped by 0 bases and J by 1 base; unmatched bases: 3. CDR3 protein: CASSQDPSGAQETQYF. CDR3 DNA: TGTGCCAGCAGCCAAGATCCTAGCGGGGCCCAAGAGACCCAGTACTTC.

The chain joins TRBV4-1 to TRBJ2-3; 8 bases are shared with TRBD2. Germline V lookup: CDR1 MGHRA, CDR2 YSYEKL. V lost 0 bases to trimming and J lost 2 bases; unmatched junction nucleotides: 10. The CDR3 sequence is 18 residues long. The CDR3, as DNA: TGCGCCAGCAGCCAAGAGGCCCCGCGGGGGGTAAACACAGATACGCAGTATTTT. Amino acids: CASSQEAPRGVNTDTQYF.

CDR3 amino acids: CASSPGTGYQETQYF. In nucleotides, the CDR3 is TGTGCCAGCAGCCCAGGGACTGGTTACCAAGAGACCCAGTACTTC. The chain has TRBV28 and TRBJ2-5; possibly TRBD2 for D (6 bases). Trimming left V 6 bases short and J 0 bases short, with 14 bases between. The CDR3 covers 15 residues. The germline V gene has CDR1 MDHEN and CDR2 SYDVKM.

This clone was picked up one time. The V and J genes are TRBV10-3 and TRBJ2-5, with D possibly matching TRBD2 (6 bases). CDR1 and CDR2 (germline): ENHRY, SYGVKD. CDR3 length: 14 amino acids. V was clipped by 7 bases and J by 0 bases, with 12 bases between them. Written as DNA, the CDR3 is TGTGCCATCAATCCCTTAGCGGACCAAGAGACCCAGTACTTC. It is translated as CAINPLADQETQYF.

J is TRBJ2-3 and V is TRBV10-3; 15 nucleotides match TRBD2. This CDR3 region has 16 residues. Losses at the gene ends were 6 bases for V and 2 bases for J; bases not matched to a gene: 3. Germline loops: CDR1 ENHRY, CDR2 SYGVKD. Here the CDR3 reads CAIRGLAGGSTDTQYF. The CDR3 bases are TGTGCCATCAGGGGACTAGCGGGGGGTTCCACAGATACGCAGTATTTT.

The V and J genes are TRBV19 and TRBJ1-4; 10 nucleotides match TRBD1. Unmatched junction bases numbered 4, after V lost 5 bases and J lost 7 bases. The CDR3 spans 14 residues. In germline, CDR1 is LNHDA, CDR2 SQIVND (reference sequence). The CDR3 protein is CASSFRDRGEKLFF. The CDR3 DNA follows: TGTGCCAGTAGTTTCCGGGACAGGGGTGAAAAACTGTTTTTT.

The rearrangement uses TRBV25-1 and TRBJ2-1; tentatively, D is TRBD2 (6 bases). The V gene's germline CDR1 is MGHDK and CDR2 SYGVNS. The CDR3 totals 16 residues. Trimming removed 2 bases at V and 7 bases at J, with 18 bases between. The CDR3 nucleotides are TGTGCCAGCAGTGAAACGGGAATGCGGGGAGCAAATGAGCAGTTCTTC. Translated, it gives CASSETGMRGANEQFF.

The rearrangement links TRBV14 to TRBJ1-6; D not resolved. Trimming stripped 7 bases from V and 1 base from J, with 5 bases between. From germline, CDR1 is SGHDN and CDR2 FVKESK. The CDR3 consists of 13 residues. CDR3 amino acids: CASTGSYNSPLHF. The DNA for the CDR3 is TGTGCCAGCACGGGGTCCTATAATTCACCCCTCCACTTT.

This clone was recorded a few times. The chain uses TRBV7-7 and TRBJ1-3, with 9 bases identical to TRBD1. The V and J ends lost 5 bases and 2 bases, in that order; junction bases with no gene match: 4. Germline V CDR1 and CDR2: SSHAT, FNYEAQ (reference sequence). The CDR3 runs to 15 residues. CDR3 in amino acids: CASSVGTGPGNTIYF. The CDR3 DNA sequence: TGTGCCAGCAGCGTAGGGACAGGGCCTGGAAACACCATATATTTT. Variable domain in full (rest from reference TRBV7-7 and TRBJ1-3): GAGVSQSPRYKVTKRGQDVTLRCDPISSHATLYWYQQALGQGPEFLTYFNYEAQPDKSGLPSDRFSAERPEGSISTLTIQRTEQRDSAMYRCASSVGTGPGNTIYFGEGSWLTVV.

The table lists this clone with a count of one. This rearrangement joins TRBV6-1 to TRBJ2-3; a possible D gene is TRBD2 (6 bases). CDR1 is MNHNS, CDR2 SASEGT, per germline. This CDR3 comprises 17 residues. Trimming took 1 base from V and 1 from J, leaving 15 bases between them. The CDR3 protein is CASSEVGVGGGTDTQYF. CDR3 coding DNA: TGTGCCAGCAGTGAAGTAGGGGTGGGCGGGGGCACAGATACGCAGTATTTT.

This chain uses TRBV9 with TRBJ1-2, with a weak D call TRBD1 (6 bases). CDR3 length equals 16 residues. Between the trimmed V and J ends, which lost 4 bases and 3 bases, there was a span of 19 bases. Looked up from germline, CDR1 is SGDLS and CDR2 is YYNGEE. The CDR3 loop is CASSHAPLQGDYGYTF. CDR3 bases: TGTGCCAGCAGCCACGCCCCCCTACAGGGAGACTATGGCTACACCTTC.

V is TRBV20-1 and J is TRBJ2-5; D gene ambiguous. Germline CDR1 is DFQATT and CDR2 is SNEGSKA (reference sequence). The V gene lost 3 bases and the J gene lost 5 bases, with 4 bases spanning the gap. The length of the CDR3 is 10 residues. The CDR3 protein is CSASQETQYF. In nucleotides, the CDR3 is TGCAGTGCTAGCCAGGAGACCCAGTACTTC.

The chain has TRBV19 and TRBJ1-2; unclear D gene. Trimming removed 5 bases at V and 1 base at J, with 11 bases between. The CDR3 runs 14 residues. The germline CDR1 and CDR2 sequences are LNHDA and SQIVND (reference sequence). The CDR3 DNA sequence: TGTGCCAGTAGTTCAGAGACAAGTAACTATGGCTACACCTTC. Translating gives CASSSETSNYGYTF.

The V call is TRBV6-1, the J call TRBJ1-2; 8 bases agree with TRBD1. The V gene's germline CDR1 is MNHNS and CDR2 SASEGT. The CDR3 extends over 14 amino acids. Unmatched junction bases numbered 6, after V lost 5 bases and J lost 4 bases. CDR3 DNA sequence: TGTGCCAGCAGTTCAGGACAGGGCTCCTATGGCTACACCTTC. This gives the protein CASSSGQGSYGYTF.

This clone was detected only a few times. The rearrangement joins TRBV10-3 to TRBJ2-1; 8 bases fit TRBD2. Germline CDR1 and CDR2: ENHRY and SYGVKD. The CDR3 spans 15 residues. V dropped 0 bases and J dropped 4; count of bases not matched to a gene: 2. The CDR3 reads CAISESSGGYNEQFF. The CDR3 DNA sequence: TGTGCCATCAGTGAGTCAAGCGGGGGTTACAATGAGCAGTTCTTC.

The chain carries TRBV18 and TRBJ1-1; no reliable D call. This CDR3 is built from 15 residues. V lost 2 bases, J lost 4 bases, and 14 bases lay in between. The V gene's germline CDR1 is KGHSH and CDR2 LQKENI. CDR3 nucleotide sequence: TGTGCCAGCTCACCAGACTCAACGGTGGGCACTGAAGCTTTCTTT. Residues: CASSPDSTVGTEAFF. Based on the CDR3 plus reference TRBV18 and TRBJ1-1, the full variable domain is NAGVMQNPRHLVRRRGQEARLRCSPMKGHSHVYWYRQLPEEGLKFMVYLQKENIIDESGMPKERFSAEFPKEGPSILRIQQVVRGDSAAYFCASSPDSTVGTEAFFGQGTRLTVV.